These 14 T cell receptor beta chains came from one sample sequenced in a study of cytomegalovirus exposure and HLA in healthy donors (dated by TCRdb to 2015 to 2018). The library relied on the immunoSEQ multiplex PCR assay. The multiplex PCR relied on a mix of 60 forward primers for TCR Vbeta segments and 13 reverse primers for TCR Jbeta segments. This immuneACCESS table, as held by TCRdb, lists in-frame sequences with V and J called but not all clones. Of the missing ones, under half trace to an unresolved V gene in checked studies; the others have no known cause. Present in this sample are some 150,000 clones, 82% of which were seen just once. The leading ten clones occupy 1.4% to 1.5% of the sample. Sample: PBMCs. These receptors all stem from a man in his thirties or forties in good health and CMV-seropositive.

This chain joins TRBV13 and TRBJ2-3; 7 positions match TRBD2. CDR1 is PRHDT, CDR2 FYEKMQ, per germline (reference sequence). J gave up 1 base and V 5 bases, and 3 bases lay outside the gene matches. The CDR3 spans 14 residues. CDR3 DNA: TGTGCCAGCAGCACCCGGGAGGGCACAGATACGCAGTATTTT. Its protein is CASSTREGTDTQYF. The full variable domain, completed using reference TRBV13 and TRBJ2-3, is AAGVIQSPRHLIKEKRETATLKCYPIPRHDTVYWYQQGPGQDPQFLISFYEKMQSDKGSIPDRFSAQQFSDYHSELNMSSLELGDSALYFCASSTREGTDTQYFGPGTRLTVL.

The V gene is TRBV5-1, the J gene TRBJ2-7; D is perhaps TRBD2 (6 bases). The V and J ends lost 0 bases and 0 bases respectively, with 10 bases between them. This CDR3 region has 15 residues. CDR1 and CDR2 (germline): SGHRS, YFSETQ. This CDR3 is CASSLAAGYSYEQYF. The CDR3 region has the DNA TGCGCCAGCAGCTTGGCGGCGGGGTACTCCTACGAGCAGTACTTC.

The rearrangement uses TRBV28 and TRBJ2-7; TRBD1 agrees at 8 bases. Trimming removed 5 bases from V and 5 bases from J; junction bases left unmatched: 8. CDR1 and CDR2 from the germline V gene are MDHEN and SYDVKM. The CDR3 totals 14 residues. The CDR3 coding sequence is TGTGCCAGCAGTGGACAGGGCGAATCGGACGAGCAGTACTTC. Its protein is CASSGQGESDEQYF. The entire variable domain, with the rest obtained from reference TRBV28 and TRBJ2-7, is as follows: DVKVTQSSRYLVKRTGEKVFLECVQDMDHENMFWYRQDPGLGLRLIYFSYDVKMKEKGDIPEGYSVSREKKERFSLILESASTNQTSMYLCASSGQGESDEQYFGPGTRLTVT.

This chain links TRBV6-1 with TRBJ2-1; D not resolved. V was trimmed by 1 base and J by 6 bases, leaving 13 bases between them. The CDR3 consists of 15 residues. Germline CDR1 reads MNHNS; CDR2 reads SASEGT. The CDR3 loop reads CASSEGWKQSNEQFF. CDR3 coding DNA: TGTGCCAGCAGTGAAGGGTGGAAACAGTCCAATGAGCAGTTCTTC.

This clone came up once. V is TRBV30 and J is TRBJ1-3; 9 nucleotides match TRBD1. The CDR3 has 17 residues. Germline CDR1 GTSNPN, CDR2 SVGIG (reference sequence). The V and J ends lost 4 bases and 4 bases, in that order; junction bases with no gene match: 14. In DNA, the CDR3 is TGTGCCTGGATGGCCCGACACGGACAGGGGCAAGGAAACACCATATATTTT. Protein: CAWMARHGQGQGNTIYF.

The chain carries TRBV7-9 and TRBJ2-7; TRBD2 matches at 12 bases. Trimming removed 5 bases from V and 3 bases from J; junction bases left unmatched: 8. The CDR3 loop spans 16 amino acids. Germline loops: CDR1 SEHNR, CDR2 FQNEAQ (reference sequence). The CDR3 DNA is TGTGCCAGCAGCCCTAGACTAGCGGGAGACATCTACGAGCAGTACTTC. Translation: CASSPRLAGDIYEQYF.

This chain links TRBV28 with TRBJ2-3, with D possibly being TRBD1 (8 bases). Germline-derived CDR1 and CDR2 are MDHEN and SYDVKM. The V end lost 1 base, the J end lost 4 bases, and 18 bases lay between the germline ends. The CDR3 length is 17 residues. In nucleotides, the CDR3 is TGTGCCAGCAGTTTATCAACAGGGGGGGGTCCGGCAGATACGCAGTATTTT. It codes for CASSLSTGGGPADTQYF.

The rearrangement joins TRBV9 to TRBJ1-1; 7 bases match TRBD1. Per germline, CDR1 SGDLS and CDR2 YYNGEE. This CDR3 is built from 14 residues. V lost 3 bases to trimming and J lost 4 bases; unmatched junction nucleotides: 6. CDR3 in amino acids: CASSGQGKVTEAFF. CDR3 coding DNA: TGTGCCAGCAGCGGACAGGGTAAGGTCACTGAAGCTTTCTTT.

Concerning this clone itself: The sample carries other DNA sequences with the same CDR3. The CDR3 loop reads CAWRGGPPYEQYF. The CDR3 DNA is TGTGCCTGGAGGGGAGGGCCTCCTTACGAGCAGTACTTC. V usage is TRBV30 and J usage is TRBJ2-7, with 7 bases identical to TRBD2. Germline lookup yields CDR1 GTSNPN and CDR2 SVGIG (reference sequence). The CDR3 is 13 amino acids. The ends lost 3 bases at V and 4 bases at J; junction bases unmatched: 6.

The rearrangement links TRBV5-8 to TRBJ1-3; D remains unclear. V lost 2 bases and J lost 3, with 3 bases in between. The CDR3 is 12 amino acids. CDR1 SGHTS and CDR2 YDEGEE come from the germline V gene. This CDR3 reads CASSLYGNTIYF. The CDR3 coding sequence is TGTGCCAGCAGCTTATATGGAAACACCATATATTTT.

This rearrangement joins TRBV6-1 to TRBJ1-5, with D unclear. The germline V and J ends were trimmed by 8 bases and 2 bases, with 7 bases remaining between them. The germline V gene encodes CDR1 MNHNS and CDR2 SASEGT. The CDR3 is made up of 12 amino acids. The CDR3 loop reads CASENGNQPQHF. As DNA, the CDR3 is TGTGCCAGCGAGAACGGCAATCAGCCCCAGCATTTT.

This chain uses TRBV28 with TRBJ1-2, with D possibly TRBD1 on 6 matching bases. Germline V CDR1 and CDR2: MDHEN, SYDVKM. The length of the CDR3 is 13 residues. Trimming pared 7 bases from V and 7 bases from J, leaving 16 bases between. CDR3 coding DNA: TGTGCCAGCACCTTGGGGGGGGCGAGTGGCTACACCTTC. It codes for CASTLGGASGYTF.

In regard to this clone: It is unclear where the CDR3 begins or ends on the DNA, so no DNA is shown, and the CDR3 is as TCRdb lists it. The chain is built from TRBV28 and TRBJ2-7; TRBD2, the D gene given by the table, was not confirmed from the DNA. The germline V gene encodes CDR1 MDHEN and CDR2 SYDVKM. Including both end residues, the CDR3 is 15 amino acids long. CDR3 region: CASSLSVAGGTHPYF.

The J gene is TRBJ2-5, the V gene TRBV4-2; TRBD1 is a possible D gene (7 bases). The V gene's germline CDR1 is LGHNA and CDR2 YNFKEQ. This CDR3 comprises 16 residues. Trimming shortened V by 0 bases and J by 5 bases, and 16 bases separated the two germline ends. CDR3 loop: CASSQDTQGGRETQYF. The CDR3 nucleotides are TGTGCCAGCAGCCAAGACACGCAGGGGGGACGGGAGACCCAGTACTTC.